The clone carrying this T cell receptor (beta chain) was found a few times. The data are from a study of shared T cell receptors in the human thymus. V shed 5 bases, J shed 2 bases, and the junction held 5 bases outside the gene matches. This CDR3 is built from 14 residues. CDR1 MGHDK and CDR2 SYGVNS come from the germline V gene. The protocol was immunoSEQ multiplex PCR, while the TCRdb copy is restricted to in-frame clones and leaves out a portion. The sample records roughly 560,000 clones, approximately 80% being singletons. This sample was shared with a second study, whose subject was human thymus T cells. Per that paper: Related reports documented highly overlapping thymic repertoires among unrelated individuals.

The sequence derives from a boy under three years old with a congenital heart defect. Sequenced input: thymocytes. The chain is built from TRBV25-1 and TRBJ1-1; 7 bases map to TRBD1. The CDR3 region has the DNA TGTGCCAGCAGTTCAGGGACAGCAAACACTGAAGCTTTCTTT. It yields the protein CASSSGTANTEAFF.